This passage covers 24 T cell receptor beta chains from one sample sequenced in a study of control samples from healthy donors and cancer patients. Repertoires were generated with immunoSEQ multiplex PCR, while TCRdb's copy carries only in-frame clones and drops some. This table holds about 120,000 clones, 80% to 95% found once. The sample taken for sequencing was blood. The receptors derive from a man aged 18 to 35 in good health.

The chain employs TRBV12-3 or TRBV12-4 and TRBJ2-1; D gene ambiguous. The CDR3 is made up of 11 amino acids. Trimming pared 3 bases from V and 12 bases from J, leaving 9 bases between. Here the CDR3 DNA reads TGTGCCAGCAGTTTCCGGCGCTCGCAGTTCTTC. Protein product: CASSFRRSQFF.

The V call is TRBV3-1 (or the pseudogene TRBV3-2), the J call TRBJ2-1; D is uncertain. This CDR3 comprises 11 residues. Germline CDR1 reads LGHDT; CDR2 reads YNNKEL (reference sequence). The germline V and J ends were trimmed by 1 base and 8 bases, with 3 bases remaining between them. DNA for the CDR3: TGTGCCAGCAGCCAAGCCGATGAGCAGTTCTTC. It codes for CASSQADEQFF.

The chain recombines TRBV6-5 with TRBJ2-7; D is undetermined. The CDR3 has 12 residues. Trimming stripped 5 bases from V and 5 bases from J, with 10 bases between. Germline V lookup: CDR1 MNHEY, CDR2 SVGAGI. CDR3 nucleotides: TGTGCCAGCAGTCAGATAGTGGACGAGCAGTACTTC. Residues: CASSQIVDEQYF.

The V and J genes are TRBV4-1 and TRBJ2-1; no reliable D call. CDR3 length equals 13 residues. CDR1 is MGHRA and CDR2 is YSYEKL in the germline V gene. The V end lost 3 bases, the J end lost 7 bases, and 10 bases lay between the germline ends. The CDR3 protein is CASSHSGGNEQFF. For the CDR3, the DNA is TGCGCCAGCAGCCACAGTGGCGGTAATGAGCAGTTCTTC.

This clone came up once. The rearrangement uses TRBV6-5 and TRBJ1-3; D is uncertain. Germline CDR1 reads MNHEY; CDR2 reads SVGAGI. CDR3 length: 14 amino acids. Trimming left V 2 bases short and J 4 bases short, with 9 bases between. CDR3 bases: TGTGCCAGCAGTTACGAGATGGGGGGAAACACCATATATTTT. Protein sequence: CASSYEMGGNTIYF.

This clone was seen once. This chain uses TRBV6-5 with TRBJ1-4; 7 bases align to TRBD1. CDR1 is MNHEY and CDR2 is SVGAGI in the germline V gene. The junction had 5 bases not matched to a gene; V was cut back by 0 bases and J by 7 bases. CDR3 length: 15 residues. The CDR3 DNA reads TGTGCCAGCAGTTACTCGACAGGGAGTGGTGAAAAACTGTTTTTT. This encodes CASSYSTGSGEKLFF.

The chain links TRBV4-2 to TRBJ2-1, with a weak D call TRBD2 (5 bases). Trimming removed 2 bases from V and 7 bases from J, with 9 bases in between. The CDR3 loop spans 13 amino acids. CDR1 and CDR2 (germline): LGHNA, YNFKEQ. The CDR3 region has the DNA TGTGCCAGCAGCCAACCGGGAAGGAATGAGCAGTTCTTC. Translation: CASSQPGRNEQFF.

The gene calls are TRBV5-1 and TRBJ2-7; D might be TRBD1 (6 bases). The CDR3 covers 19 residues. Germline CDR1 SGHRS, CDR2 YFSETQ. With 1 base removed from V and 2 bases from J, the gap between germline ends came to 25 bases. CDR3 sequence: CASSLRPLGTGQPTYEQYF. The CDR3 DNA follows: TGCGCCAGCAGCTTGAGACCTTTGGGAACAGGACAGCCAACCTACGAGCAGTACTTC.

CDR3: CASSVLGGRDEQFF. The DNA for the CDR3 is TGTGCCAGCAGCGTATTGGGAGGGAGGGATGAGCAGTTCTTC. The gene calls are TRBV9 and TRBJ2-1, with 7 bases matching TRBD2. Germline loops: CDR1 SGDLS, CDR2 YYNGEE. Trimming took 1 base from V and 8 from J; bases not matched to a gene: 6. There are 14 residues in the CDR3.

The J gene is TRBJ2-7, the V gene TRBV11-2; D is uncertain. The CDR3 covers 14 residues. V shed 6 bases and J shed 3 bases, with 15 bases lying between them. The germline V gene encodes CDR1 SGHAT and CDR2 FQNNGV. The CDR3 DNA sequence: TGTGCCAGCAGTCTAGGCTATACCGACTACGAGCAGTACTTC. Translating gives CASSLGYTDYEQYF. Drawing the rest from reference TRBV11-2 and TRBJ2-7, the complete variable domain is EAGVAQSPRYKIIEKRQSVAFWCNPISGHATLYWYQQILGQGPKLLIQFQNNGVVDDSQLPKDRFSAERLKGVDSTLKIQPAKLEDSAVYLCASSLGYTDYEQYFGPGTRLTVT.

This chain connects TRBV30 to TRBJ1-2; weak D call: TRBD1 (5 bases). Germline CDR1 and CDR2: GTSNPN and SVGIG (reference sequence). The V end was cut by 2 bases, the J end by 4 bases, with 11 bases between. The length of the CDR3 is 13 residues. The CDR3 protein is CAWSPGHLYGYTF. The CDR3 DNA follows: TGTGCCTGGAGTCCCGGACACCTCTATGGCTACACCTTC.

This clone showed up just once. CDR3 coding DNA: TGTGCCAGCAGGGGGACTAGCGGGGGACAAGTTACGCAGTATTTT. This translates into CASRGTSGGQVTQYF. This chain links TRBV6-5 with TRBJ2-3, with TRBD2 matching 14 bases. The CDR3 has 15 residues. Per the germline V gene, CDR1 is MNHEY and CDR2 is SVGAGI. J lost 8 bases, V lost 6 bases, and 7 bases had no gene match.

This clone was detected a few times. The chain employs TRBV5-6 and TRBJ1-6; no definite D call. In germline, CDR1 is SGHDT, CDR2 YYEEEE. V dropped 4 bases and J dropped 7 bases, with 9 bases sitting between them. The CDR3 runs to 13 residues. This CDR3 reads CASSGGLNSPLHF. CDR3 DNA sequence: TGTGCCAGCAGCGGCGGACTCAATTCACCCCTCCACTTT.

The chain employs TRBV6-1 and TRBJ1-5; D might be TRBD1 (5 bases). This CDR3 contains 16 residues. CDR1 is MNHNS, CDR2 SASEGT, per germline. V lost 1 base and J lost 3, with 13 bases in between. The CDR3 reads CASSEVLGRLNQPQHF. The CDR3 DNA follows: TGTGCCAGCAGTGAAGTATTGGGACGGCTCAATCAGCCCCAGCATTTT.

V and J are TRBV2 and TRBJ1-3, with D possibly TRBD1 on 5 matching bases. This CDR3 region has 14 residues. Germline V gene sequence: CDR1 SNHLY, CDR2 FYNNEI. V lost 5 bases to trimming and J lost 4 bases, with 12 bases between them. CDR3 DNA sequence: TGTGCCAGCAGTAGGAGGGACCCCGGAAACACCATATATTTT. It encodes CASSRRDPGNTIYF.

The V gene is TRBV4-1, the J gene TRBJ1-3; D remains ambiguous. CDR3 length: 11 residues. The germline V and J ends were trimmed by 3 bases and 4 bases, with 1 base remaining between them. Per the germline V gene, CDR1 is MGHRA and CDR2 is YSYEKL. DNA for the CDR3: TGCGCCAGCAGCCACGGAAACACCATATATTTT. Protein: CASSHGNTIYF.

The genes are TRBV6-2 or TRBV6-3 and TRBJ2-1; 7 positions match TRBD2. CDR1 is MNHEY and CDR2 is SVGEGT in the germline V gene. Losses at the gene ends were 2 bases for V and 8 bases for J; bases not matched to a gene: 6. This CDR3 region has 14 residues. The CDR3 coding sequence is TGTGCCAGCAGTTACGGTGCTAGCGGTCATGAGCAGTTCTTC. This encodes CASSYGASGHEQFF.

The chain combines TRBV12-5 with TRBJ1-5; D is possibly TRBD1 (5 bases). This CDR3 contains 13 residues. Per germline, CDR1 LGHNT and CDR2 FRNRAP. The ends were cut back, 7 bases at V and 4 bases at J, with 11 bases in the middle. CDR3 residues: CASAQDSNQPQHF. DNA of the CDR3: TGTGCTAGTGCCCAAGACAGTAATCAGCCCCAGCATTTT.

In this sample, this clone turned up once. This chain joins TRBV11-2 and TRBJ1-5, with TRBD1 identical over 9 bases. The length of the CDR3 is 14 residues. J was trimmed by 4 bases and V by 4 bases; bases with no gene match: 2. The germline gives CDR1 SGHAT, CDR2 FQNNGV. DNA of the CDR3: TGTGCCAGCAGCTCGGACAGGGGAAATCAGCCCCAGCATTTT. It is translated as CASSSDRGNQPQHF.

CDR3 nucleotide sequence: TGTGCCAGCAGCGTATCGGGGTCGGACACTGAAGCTTTCTTT. This sequence encodes CASSVSGSDTEAFF. The chain uses TRBV9 and TRBJ1-1; D ambiguous. V was pared by 1 base and J by 3 bases, with 10 bases between. CDR1 and CDR2 (germline): SGDLS, YYNGEE. CDR3 length equals 14 residues. The complete variable domain, with remaining parts taken from reference TRBV9 and TRBJ1-1, reads DSGVTQTPKHLITATGQRVTLRCSPRSGDLSVYWYQQSLDQGLQFLIQYYNGEERAKGNILERFSAQQFPDLHSELNLSSLELGDSALYFCASSVSGSDTEAFFGQGTRLTVV.

V and J are TRBV10-1 and TRBJ1-5; 10 positions agree with TRBD1. V lost 5 bases and J lost 1; bases outside the gene matches: 11. Germline V CDR1 and CDR2: WNHNN, SYGVQD (reference sequence). This CDR3 has 18 amino acids. Here the CDR3 DNA reads TGCGCCAGCAGTTACCCCGGGACAGGGGAGCCGAGCAATCAGCCCCAGCATTTT. Translation gives CASSYPGTGEPSNQPQHF.

This clone was seen only once. This rearrangement joins TRBV7-6 to TRBJ2-7, with 11 bases fitting TRBD2. The germline V gene has CDR1 SGHVS and CDR2 FNYEAQ. The V gene end was trimmed by 5 bases and the J gene end by 7 bases; junction bases not matched to a gene: 7. CDR3 length: 14 amino acids. The CDR3 region has the DNA TGTGCCAGCAGCGCGCGACTAGCGGGGATAGAGCAGTACTTC. Translating gives CASSARLAGIEQYF.

This sequence joins TRBV15 and TRBJ2-7; 7 bases are a match to TRBD2. In germline, CDR1 is LNHNV, CDR2 YYDKDF (reference sequence). Trimming at V came to 3 bases and at J to 4 bases, leaving 9 bases not matched to a gene. The CDR3 contains 15 residues. The CDR3 DNA sequence: TGTGCCACCAGCAGGACCGCGGGGGTGGAGTACGAGCAGTACTTC. Translation: CATSRTAGVEYEQYF.

In nucleotides, the CDR3 is TGTGCCAGCAGCCCGACGGGGGGGCTGGATACGCAGTATTTT. Protein product: CASSPTGGLDTQYF. The chain uses TRBV3-1 (or the pseudogene TRBV3-2) and TRBJ2-3; 8 bases align to TRBD2. V was pared by 4 bases and J by 6 bases, with 6 bases of the junction left unmatched. Germline V gene data show CDR1 as LGHDT and CDR2 as YNNKEL (reference sequence). This CDR3 has 14 residues.